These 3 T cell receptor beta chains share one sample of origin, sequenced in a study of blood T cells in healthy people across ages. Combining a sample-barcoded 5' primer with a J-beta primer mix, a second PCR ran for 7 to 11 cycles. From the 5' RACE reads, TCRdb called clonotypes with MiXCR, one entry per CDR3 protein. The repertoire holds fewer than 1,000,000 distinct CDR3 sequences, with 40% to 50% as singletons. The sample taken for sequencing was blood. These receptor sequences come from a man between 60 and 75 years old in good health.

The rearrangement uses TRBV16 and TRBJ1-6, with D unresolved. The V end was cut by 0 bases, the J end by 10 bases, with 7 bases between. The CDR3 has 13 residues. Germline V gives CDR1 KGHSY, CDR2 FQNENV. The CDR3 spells CASSQSPQSPLHF. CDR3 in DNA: TGTGCCAGCAGCCAATCCCCCCAATCACCCCTCCACTTT. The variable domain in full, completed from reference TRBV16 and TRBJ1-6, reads GEEVAQTPKHLVRGEGQKAKLYCAPIKGHSYVFWYQQVLKNEFKFLISFQNENVFDETGMPKERFSAKCLPNSPCSLEIQATKLEDSAVYFCASSQSPQSPLHFGNGTRLTVT.

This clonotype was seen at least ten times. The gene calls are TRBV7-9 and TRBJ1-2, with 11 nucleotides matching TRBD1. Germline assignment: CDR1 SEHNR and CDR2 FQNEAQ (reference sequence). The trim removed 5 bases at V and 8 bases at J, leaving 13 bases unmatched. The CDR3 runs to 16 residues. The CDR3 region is CASSVESGQGASGYTF. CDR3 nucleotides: TGTGCCAGCAGCGTAGAAAGCGGACAGGGGGCGTCGGGCTACACCTTC.

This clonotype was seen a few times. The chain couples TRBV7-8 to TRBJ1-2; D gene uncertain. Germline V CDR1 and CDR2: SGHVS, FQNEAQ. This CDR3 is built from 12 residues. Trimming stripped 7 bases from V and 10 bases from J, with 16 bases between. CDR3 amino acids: CASMGNGRAYTF. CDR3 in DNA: TGTGCCAGCATGGGCAATGGGCGTGCCTACACCTTC.